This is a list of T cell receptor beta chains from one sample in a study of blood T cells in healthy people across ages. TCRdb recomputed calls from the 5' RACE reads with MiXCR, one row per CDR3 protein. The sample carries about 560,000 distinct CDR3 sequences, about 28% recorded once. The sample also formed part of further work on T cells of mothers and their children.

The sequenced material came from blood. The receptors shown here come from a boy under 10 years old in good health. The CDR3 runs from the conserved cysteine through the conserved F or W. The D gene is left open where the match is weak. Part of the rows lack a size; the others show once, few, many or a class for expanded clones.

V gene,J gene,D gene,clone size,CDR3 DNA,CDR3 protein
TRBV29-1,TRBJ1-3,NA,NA,TGCAGCGTTCTTGAGCAGGGGTCGAGAAACACCATATATTTT,CSVLEQGSRNTIYF
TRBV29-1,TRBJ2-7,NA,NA,TGCAGCGTCTCCGTGGCGGGTTACGAGCAGTACTTC,CSVSVAGYEQYF
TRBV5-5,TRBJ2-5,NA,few,TGTGCCAGCAGCTTGGCGTCAGAAAGGGCCCAGTACTTC,CASSLASERAQYF
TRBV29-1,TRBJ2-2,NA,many,TGCAGCGAAATGGGGTCAACCGGGGAGCTGTTTTTT,CSEMGSTGELFF
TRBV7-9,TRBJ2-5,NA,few,TGTGCCAGCAGCCCGGACAGCCTGTCAGGCCAGTACTTC,CASSPDSLSGQYF
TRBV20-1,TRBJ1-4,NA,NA,TGCAGTGCTAGACCCTGGGACGGGGTCCTAGGAGAAAAACTGTTTTTT,CSARPWDGVLGEKLFF
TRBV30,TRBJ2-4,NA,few,TGTGCCTGGGGGCAGGGGGAGGACATTCAGTACTTC,CAWGQGEDIQYF
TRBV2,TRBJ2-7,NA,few,TGTGCCAGCAGTGAAGGCCAGGTCGATCACGAGCAGTACTTC,CASSEGQVDHEQYF
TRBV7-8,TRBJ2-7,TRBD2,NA,TGTGCCAGCAGAAGGACTAGCGGCTCCTACGAGCAGTACTTC,CASRRTSGSYEQYF
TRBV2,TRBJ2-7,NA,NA,TGTGCCAGCTTAACAGGTTACGAGCAGTACTTC,CASLTGYEQYF
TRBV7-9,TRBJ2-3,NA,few,TGTGCCAGCAGCTTGGGCAGGGTCACAGATACGCAGTATTTT,CASSLGRVTDTQYF
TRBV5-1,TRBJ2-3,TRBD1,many,TGCGCCAGCTACAGAGGACAGGGTGTGACAGATACGCAGTATTTT,CASYRGQGVTDTQYF
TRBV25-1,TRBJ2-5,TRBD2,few,TGTGCCAGCAGTGAACCGGCCTTAGCGGGAGCGGAGACCCAGTACTTC,CASSEPALAGAETQYF
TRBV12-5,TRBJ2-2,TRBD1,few,TGTGCTAGTGGCTCCGGGACAGGGGCCACCGGGGAGCTGTTTTTT,CASGSGTGATGELFF
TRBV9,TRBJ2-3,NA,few,TGTGCCAGCAGCCCCACAGGATACGCGGGCCCCTGGCCAGATACGCAGTATTTT,CASSPTGYAGPWPDTQYF
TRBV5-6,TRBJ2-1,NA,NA,TGTGCCAGCAGCTTTTCTCCCCAGGAGAAGCAGTTCTTC,CASSFSPQEKQFF
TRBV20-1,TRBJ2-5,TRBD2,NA,TGCAGTGCCCCGGTAGCGGGAGGGGAGACCCAGTACTTC,CSAPVAGGETQYF
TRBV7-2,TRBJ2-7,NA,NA,TGTGCCAGCAGCTTTAATCCGTTTAAGCGGGCCTTCTCCTACGAGCAGTACTTC,CASSFNPFKRAFSYEQYF
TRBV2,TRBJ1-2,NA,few,TGTGCCAGCAGTGAAGAGTGGGTTAACTATGGCTACACCTTC,CASSEEWVNYGYTF
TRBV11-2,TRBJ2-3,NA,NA,TGTGCCAGCAGTACACCCGGGAGCCCAGATACGCAGTATTTT,CASSTPGSPDTQYF
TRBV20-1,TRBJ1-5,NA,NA,TGCAGTGGGTACGATCGTTTAGCTCAGCCCCAGCATTTT,CSGYDRLAQPQHF
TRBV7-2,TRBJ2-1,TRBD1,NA,TGTGCCAGCAGCTGGTTGGGACAGGGGGCGGGGGAGCAGTTCTTC,CASSWLGQGAGEQFF
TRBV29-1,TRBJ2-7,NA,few,TGCAGCGTAACCCAAGGACCACAGTACGAGCAGTACTTC,CSVTQGPQYEQYF
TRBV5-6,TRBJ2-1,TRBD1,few,TGTGCCAGCAGCCGGGACAGCGCGAGCTCCTACAATGAGCAGTTCTTC,CASSRDSASSYNEQFF
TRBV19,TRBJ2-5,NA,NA,NA,CASTSGETQYF
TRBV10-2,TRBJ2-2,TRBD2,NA,TGCGCCACCTGGACTAGCGGGAGGAACACCGGGGAGCTGTTTTTT,CATWTSGRNTGELFF
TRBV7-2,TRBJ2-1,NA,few,TGTGCCAGCAGCACAACTTGGGGGCCTTACAATGAGCAGTTCTTC,CASSTTWGPYNEQFF
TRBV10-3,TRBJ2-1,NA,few,TGTGCCATCAGTGAGAGTTCTGACTACAATGAGCAGTTCTTC,CAISESSDYNEQFF